This passage covers 23 T cell receptor beta chains from one sample sequenced in a study of CD8 T cells in Susac syndrome (dated by TCRdb to the late 2010s). Library preparation employed the immunoSEQ multiplex PCR assay. RNA was extracted using the RNeasy kit, and roughly 0.45 to 1 microgram was reverse transcribed with random hexamers. The raw public data were reprocessed by TCRdb itself: fastp quality trimming at Q25, MiXCR clonotype calling, in-frame beta chains only. Duplicate CDR3 protein sequences are folded into a single record with the most common DNA and genes. Counted in this sample were a few hundred thousand distinct CDR3 sequences; roughly 92% of them appeared once. The ten largest clonotypes hold around 0.13% of the sample. The sequenced sample was CD8+ T cells from PBMCs. The receptors were gathered from a human donor with multiple sclerosis.

The gene calls are TRBV2 and TRBJ1-6; D is possibly TRBD1 (5 bases). Germline CDR1 reads SNHLY; CDR2 reads FYNNEI. The CDR3 runs 15 residues. Trimming took 3 bases from V and 5 from J, leaving 11 bases between them. For the CDR3, the DNA is TGTGCCAGCAGTGAGAGTCTGGACAATAATTCACCCCTCCACTTT. Its protein is CASSESLDNNSPLHF.

The sample holds a few counts of this clonotype. This CDR3 reads CASSYRTNYGYTF. CDR3 in DNA: TGTGCCAGCAGTTACCGAACTAACTATGGCTACACCTTC. This chain connects TRBV6-2 or TRBV6-3 to TRBJ1-2, with unresolved D. The ends were cut back, 2 bases at V and 0 bases at J, with 4 bases in the middle. The germline V gene has CDR1 MNHEY and CDR2 SVGEGT. This CDR3 has 13 amino acids.

The chain has TRBV7-2 and TRBJ2-7; D possibly corresponds to TRBD1 (6 bases). The CDR3 extends over 15 amino acids. Trimming cost V 4 bases and J 3 bases, with 16 bases left between them. From germline, CDR1 is SGHTA and CDR2 FQGNSA. CDR3 protein: CASSSNRESLYEQYF. The DNA for the CDR3 is TGTGCCAGCAGCTCCAACAGGGAGTCCCTCTACGAGCAGTACTTC.

The rearrangement uses TRBV5-4 and TRBJ2-2; perhaps TRBD1 as D (6 bases). The ends were cut back, 2 bases at V and 11 bases at J, with 10 bases in the middle. Germline loops: CDR1 SGHNT, CDR2 YYREEE (reference sequence). This CDR3 is built from 12 residues. For the CDR3, the DNA is TGTGCCAGCAGCTTATGGGGGCAAGAGCTGTTTTTT. Translation gives CASSLWGQELFF.

V usage is TRBV30 and J usage is TRBJ2-1; 12 bases are shared with TRBD2. Trimming took 3 bases from V and 2 from J; bases not matched to a gene: 8. Germline CDR1 reads GTSNPN; CDR2 reads SVGIG (reference sequence). The CDR3 has 17 amino acids. The CDR3 loop is CAWRGLAGGTTYNEQFF. Written as DNA, the CDR3 is TGTGCCTGGAGAGGTCTAGCGGGAGGGACAACCTACAATGAGCAGTTCTTC.

In its sample, this clonotype was seen once. The chain employs TRBV7-6 and TRBJ2-5; D unresolved. Between the trimmed V and J ends, which lost 0 bases and 4 bases, there was a span of 12 bases. The CDR3 sequence is 15 residues long. Germline V CDR1 and CDR2: SGHVS, FNYEAQ. The CDR3 DNA reads as TGTGCCAGCAGCTTAGCGACGGCTATGGGAGAGACCCAGTACTTC. Its protein product is CASSLATAMGETQYF.

This clonotype has only one observation. V gene TRBV27 combines with J gene TRBJ1-5; D is uncertain. This CDR3 contains 15 residues. Per germline, CDR1 MNHEY and CDR2 SMNVEV (reference sequence). V was trimmed by 5 bases and J by 0 bases, leaving 11 bases between them. CDR3 amino acids: CASSPSLYSNQPQHF. DNA of the CDR3: TGTGCCAGCAGTCCGTCCCTCTATAGCAATCAGCCCCAGCATTTT.

The chain carries TRBV7-9 and TRBJ1-2; D may be TRBD1 (5 bases). V dropped 1 base and J dropped 4 bases, with 16 bases sitting between them. This CDR3 has 16 residues. CDR1 SEHNR and CDR2 FQNEAQ come from the germline V gene (reference sequence). CDR3 DNA: TGTGCCAGCAGCTTAGTGGCAGGGAGTCCCAGCTATGGCTACACCTTC. Residues: CASSLVAGSPSYGYTF. Filled out from reference TRBV7-9 and TRBJ1-2, the complete variable domain reads DTGVSQNPRHKITKRGQNVTFRCDPISEHNRLYWYRQTLGQGPEFLTYFQNEAQLEKSRLLSDRFSAERPKGSFSTLEIQRTEQGDSAMYLCASSLVAGSPSYGYTFGSGTRLTVV.

The J gene is TRBJ1-5, the V gene TRBV7-8, with TRBD1 matching over 10 bases. Germline CDR1 and CDR2: SGHVS and FQNEAQ. This CDR3 is 16 amino acids long. V lost 4 bases to trimming and J lost 8 bases; unmatched junction nucleotides: 11. CDR3 amino acids: CASSSTGTGAYEPQHF. The CDR3 DNA reads TGTGCCAGCAGCTCAACCGGGACAGGGGCTTACGAGCCCCAGCATTTT. Using reference TRBV7-8 and TRBJ1-5 for the parts outside the CDR3, the full variable domain is GAGVSQSPRYKVAKRGQDVALRCDPISGHVSLFWYQQALGQGPEFLTYFQNEAQLDKSGLPSDRFFAERPEGSVSTLKIQRTQQEDSAVYLCASSSTGTGAYEPQHFGDGTRLSIL.

The CDR3 DNA is TGTGCCAGCAGCCAAGAAGTTAACTATGGCTACACCTTC. Amino acids: CASSQEVNYGYTF. The gene calls are TRBV4-2 and TRBJ1-2; D unresolved. The CDR3 runs 13 residues. The germline V gene has CDR1 LGHNA and CDR2 YNFKEQ. Trimming removed 0 bases at V and 1 base at J, with 3 bases between.

The V gene is TRBV7-2, the J gene TRBJ2-7; no clear D gene. V shed 0 bases and J shed 3 bases, with 6 bases lying between them. The germline gives CDR1 SGHTA, CDR2 FQGNSA. The CDR3 has 13 residues. The CDR3 DNA reads TGTGCCAGCAGCTTAGCCCTTTACTACGAGCAGTACTTC. This encodes CASSLALYYEQYF.

This chain connects TRBV6-5 to TRBJ1-5; 7 bases are a match to TRBD1. V shed 0 bases and J 0 bases; nucleotides not matched to a gene: 8. Germline CDR1 is MNHEY and CDR2 is SVGAGI. This CDR3 region has 18 residues. The DNA for the CDR3 is TGTGCCAGCAGTTACTCCAATCCACAGGGGTATAGCAATCAGCCCCAGCATTTT. The encoded protein is CASSYSNPQGYSNQPQHF.

The gene calls are TRBV9 and TRBJ2-1; D is ambiguous. This CDR3 contains 13 residues. Trimming left V 3 bases short and J 6 bases short, with 10 bases between. Germline assignment: CDR1 SGDLS and CDR2 YYNGEE. The CDR3 loop is CASSAPVGNEQFF. The CDR3 DNA reads TGTGCCAGCAGCGCCCCGGTAGGCAATGAGCAGTTCTTC. The whole variable domain, filled in from reference TRBV9 and TRBJ2-1, reads DSGVTQTPKHLITATGQRVTLRCSPRSGDLSVYWYQQSLDQGLQFLIQYYNGEERAKGNILERFSAQQFPDLHSELNLSSLELGDSALYFCASSAPVGNEQFFGPGTRLTVL.

This chain joins TRBV5-6 and TRBJ1-4; weak D call: TRBD1 (6 bases). V was cut by 1 base and J by 12 bases, with 10 bases left in between. This CDR3 has 12 residues. CDR1 and CDR2 (germline): SGHDT, YYEEEE. The CDR3: CASSLPEGELFF. CDR3 nucleotides: TGTGCCAGCAGCTTGCCGGAGGGGGAACTGTTTTTT.

The rearrangement uses TRBV4-3 and TRBJ2-7; 7 bases align to TRBD2. The trim removed 1 base at V and 2 bases at J, leaving 11 bases unmatched. From germline, CDR1 is LGHNA and CDR2 YSLEER. The CDR3 length is 17 residues. This CDR3 reads CASSQGWRENLPYEQYF. The CDR3 DNA reads as TGCGCCAGCAGCCAAGGGTGGCGGGAGAATTTGCCCTACGAGCAGTACTTC.

This clonotype is a singleton in its sample. The chain couples TRBV10-3 to TRBJ2-7; possible D gene TRBD1, 5 bases. V dropped 5 bases and J dropped 4 bases, with 12 bases sitting between them. Germline assignment: CDR1 ENHRY and CDR2 SYGVKD. The CDR3 runs 13 residues. CDR3 sequence reads: CAISPDSSYEQYF. The CDR3 coding sequence is TGTGCCATCAGTCCTGACAGCTCATACGAGCAGTACTTC.

This rearrangement joins TRBV15 to TRBJ2-1; D tentatively reads TRBD1 or TRBD2 (6 bases each). V lost 7 bases and J lost 8, with 15 bases in between. Germline values: CDR1 LNHNV, CDR2 YYDKDF (reference sequence). The CDR3 is made up of 13 amino acids. The CDR3 nucleotides are TGTGCCACCAACCTTCGAAGGGGGGATGAGCAGTTCTTC. Its translation: CATNLRRGDEQFF. Filled out from reference TRBV15 and TRBJ2-1, the complete variable domain reads DAMVIQNPRYQVTQFGKPVTLSCSQTLNHNVMYWYQQKSSQAPKLLFHYYDKDFNNEADTPDNFQSRRPNTSFCFLDIRSPGLGDTAMYLCATNLRRGDEQFFGPGTRLTVL.

The CDR3 sequence is CASSPSLASETQYF. CDR3 sequence (DNA): TGTGCCAGCAGCCCTTCACTAGCTTCCGAGACCCAGTACTTC. This sequence joins TRBV13 and TRBJ2-5; TRBD2 might be the D (6 bases). Germline V gene lookup returns CDR1 PRHDT and CDR2 FYEKMQ (reference sequence). Trimming removed 5 bases from V and 5 bases from J, with 15 bases in between. The CDR3 has 14 amino acids. Supplemented by reference TRBV13 and TRBJ2-5, the full variable domain reads AAGVIQSPRHLIKEKRETATLKCYPIPRHDTVYWYQQGPGQDPQFLISFYEKMQSDKGSIPDRFSAQQFSDYHSELNMSSLELGDSALYFCASSPSLASETQYFGPGTRLLVL.

V and J are TRBV4-1 and TRBJ1-1, with a tentative D call TRBD1 (6 bases). Trimming left V 3 bases short and J 6 bases short, with 11 bases between. The CDR3 sequence is 13 residues long. The germline V gene has CDR1 MGHRA and CDR2 YSYEKL. This CDR3 is CASSQDGTPEAFF. The CDR3 DNA reads TGCGCCAGCAGCCAGGATGGGACACCTGAAGCTTTCTTT.

This sequence joins TRBV13 and TRBJ1-1; no clear D gene. Germline CDR1 is PRHDT and CDR2 is FYEKMQ (reference sequence). V shed 7 bases and J shed 11 bases, with 26 bases lying between them. The CDR3 spans 15 residues. CDR3 loop: CASTTPSDGSAGAFF. The CDR3 region has the DNA TGTGCCAGCACCACCCCCTCCGACGGCTCAGCAGGCGCTTTCTTT.

The rearrangement joins TRBV6-5 to TRBJ2-1; D is perhaps TRBD2 (8 bases). V was trimmed by 5 bases and J by 6 bases, leaving 17 bases between them. Germline CDR1 is MNHEY and CDR2 is SVGAGI. CDR3 length: 15 residues. The CDR3 here is CASSPGRGPGNEQFF. Written as DNA, the CDR3 is TGTGCCAGCAGTCCCGGGAGGGGGCCCGGCAATGAGCAGTTCTTC.

A single count supports this clonotype. The chain carries TRBV27 and TRBJ1-1; the D gene is possibly TRBD1 (5 bases). Per the germline V gene, CDR1 is MNHEY and CDR2 is SMNVEV (reference sequence). This CDR3 contains 12 residues. V lost 4 bases and J lost 6, with 9 bases in between. CDR3 DNA sequence: TGTGCCAGCAGTTCAGGGTACGCTGAAGCTTTCTTT. This translates into CASSSGYAEAFF.

CDR3 residues: CASSLFMEGLSTQYF. The CDR3 bases are TGTGCCAGCAGCCTCTTTATGGAGGGCCTTAGTACGCAGTATTTT. This chain joins TRBV9 and TRBJ2-3, with D possibly being TRBD2 (6 bases). Germline lookup yields CDR1 SGDLS and CDR2 YYNGEE. The CDR3 extends over 15 amino acids. V lost 4 bases, J lost 8 bases, and 20 bases lay in between.